This TCR beta chain was observed in a study of OX40 agonist ivuxolimab in advanced cancers. Whole-study results and caveats: Relative to CD4+, CD8+ T cells held more expanded clones on average. Both blood CD4+ and CD8+ T cells showed clonal growth by week 6 at 0.1 to 3.0 mg/kg.

The repertoire was sequenced with immunoSEQ multiplex PCR; TCRdb's copy has only in-frame clones and lacks some. The repertoire includes 55,000 to 85,000 clones, 80% to 90% of them detected once, and under 3.5% sits in the top ten. Germline V gene lookup returns CDR1 MNHNS and CDR2 SASEGT. V shed 6 bases, J shed 6 bases, and the junction held 5 bases outside the gene matches. The CDR3 has 13 amino acids. Blood draws occurred at baseline, cycle 4 day 1, and cycle 7 day 1. In regard to this clone: Its antigen is currently unknown.

This sequence originates from an adult with an advanced solid tumor such as melanoma, head and neck, liver or kidney cancer. The sequencing here drew on CD4+ or CD8+ T cells sorted from blood, taken in a trial of the OX40 agonist ivuxolimab. The chain uses TRBV6-1 and TRBJ1-2, with TRBD1 matching 9 bases. The CDR3 here is CASSQTGGNGYTF. CDR3 coding DNA: TGTGCCAGCAGCCAAACAGGGGGCAATGGCTACACCTTC.